A single sample is the source of the 30 T cell receptor beta chains below, sequenced in a study of T cell responses to AZD1222 COVID-19 vaccine. Clones were sequenced by immunoSEQ multiplex PCR, and TCRdb holds only the in-frame ones, with some missing. The sample holds about 130,000 clones, 92% seen once. This specimen consisted of peripheral blood, obtained on day 0 of AZD1222 vaccination. Every receptor here comes from an adult in good health.

The chain joins TRBV3-1 (or the pseudogene TRBV3-2) to TRBJ2-5; 10 nucleotides align to TRBD2. The CDR3 is made up of 16 amino acids. Trimming cost V 5 bases and J 0 bases; bases outside gene matches: 6. Germline values: CDR1 LGHDT, CDR2 YNNKEL (reference sequence). This CDR3 reads CASSGISGGYQETQYF. For the CDR3, the DNA is TGTGCCAGCAGCGGGATTAGCGGGGGGTACCAAGAGACCCAGTACTTC.

Here the CDR3 reads CASSWTSGFTDTQYF. The CDR3 DNA follows: TGTGCCAGCAGCTGGACTAGCGGGTTCACAGATACGCAGTATTTT. The chain links TRBV7-2 to TRBJ2-3, with TRBD2 identical over 11 bases. With V trimmed by 4 bases and J by 2 bases, 2 bases remained unmatched. There are 15 residues in the CDR3. Germline CDR1 reads SGHTA; CDR2 reads FQGNSA. Drawing the rest from reference TRBV7-2 and TRBJ2-3, the complete variable domain is GAGVSQSPSNKVTEKGKDVELRCDPISGHTALYWYRQSLGQGLEFLIYFQGNSAPDKSGLPSDRFSAERTGGSVSTLTIQRTQQEDSAVYLCASSWTSGFTDTQYFGPGTRLTVL.

This rearrangement joins TRBV12-3 or TRBV12-4 to TRBJ2-3, with D hard to call. The CDR3 spans 13 residues. Trimming shortened V by 2 bases and J by 8 bases, and 11 bases separated the two germline ends. CDR3 sequence reads: CASSLKDPGTQYF. CDR3 sequence (DNA): TGTGCCAGCAGTTTAAAGGACCCGGGTACGCAGTATTTT.

This clone came up once. As DNA, the CDR3 is TGCGCCAGCAGCTTGTCCCGGGGACCTCGCGAGCAGTACTTC. Protein product: CASSLSRGPREQYF. The V and J genes are TRBV5-1 and TRBJ2-7, with D tentatively TRBD1 or TRBD2 (5 bases each). CDR1 and CDR2 (germline): SGHRS, YFSETQ. Trimming removed 1 base at V and 6 bases at J, with 14 bases between. The CDR3 totals 14 residues.

The chain couples TRBV19 to TRBJ2-7; TRBD2 matches at 8 bases. Unmatched junction bases numbered 9, after V lost 6 bases and J lost 2 bases. The CDR3 is 15 amino acids. Germline CDR1 is LNHDA and CDR2 is SQIVND (reference sequence). For the CDR3, the DNA is TGTGCCAGTAGGCATCGGGCGGGGGGAGCCTACGAGCAGTACTTC. This gives the protein CASRHRAGGAYEQYF.

This clone was seen a handful of times. The chain employs TRBV11-3 and TRBJ2-5; 9 bases fit TRBD1. V lost 5 bases and J lost 5; bases outside the gene matches: 6. This CDR3 region has 14 residues. Germline assignment: CDR1 SGHNT and CDR2 YENEEA. CDR3 loop: CASSPGTGTETQYF. CDR3 sequence (DNA): TGTGCCAGCAGCCCAGGGACAGGGACCGAGACCCAGTACTTC.

The CDR3 loop is CASSQSGIYEKLFF. The CDR3 DNA is TGTGCCAGCAGCCAATCTGGAATCTATGAAAAACTGTTTTTT. J is TRBJ1-4 and V is TRBV3-1 (or the pseudogene TRBV3-2); no clear D. This CDR3 is built from 14 residues. Germline V gene data show CDR1 as LGHDT and CDR2 as YNNKEL (reference sequence). V was clipped by 2 bases and J by 6 bases, with 10 bases between them.

This chain connects TRBV6-1 to TRBJ1-5; TRBD1 might be the D (5 bases). The CDR3 sequence is 16 residues long. The germline V gene encodes CDR1 MNHNS and CDR2 SASEGT. V was trimmed by 3 bases and J by 5 bases, leaving 17 bases between them. The CDR3 coding sequence is TGTGCCAGCAGTGACCTCCGGACACATTTGGATCAGCCCCAGCATTTT. Amino acid sequence: CASSDLRTHLDQPQHF.

The chain recombines TRBV19 with TRBJ2-4, with 9 bases that match TRBD1. The CDR3 covers 14 residues. J was trimmed by 8 bases and V by 4 bases; bases with no gene match: 6. Germline V gives CDR1 LNHDA, CDR2 SQIVND (reference sequence). The CDR3 nucleotides are TGTGCCAGTAGTAGGGGACAGGGTCCCGACATTCAGTACTTC. Amino acids: CASSRGQGPDIQYF.

The chain recombines TRBV18 with TRBJ2-7, with 9 positions matching TRBD2. CDR1 and CDR2 (germline): KGHSH, LQKENI. Losses at the gene ends were 3 bases for V and 3 bases for J; bases not matched to a gene: 9. The CDR3 is made up of 16 amino acids. The CDR3 DNA is TGTGCCAGCTCACCCCAAAGCGGGGGGAACGGCTACGAGCAGTACTTC. Translating it yields CASSPQSGGNGYEQYF.

The genes are TRBV11-2 and TRBJ1-1; D is unclear. The CDR3 has 13 residues. The V gene's germline CDR1 is SGHAT and CDR2 FQNNGV. The V gene lost 0 bases and the J gene lost 5 bases, with 7 bases spanning the gap. For the CDR3, the DNA is TGTGCCAGCAGCTTAGAACGGGAGACTGAAGCTTTCTTT. Amino acid sequence: CASSLERETEAFF. Full variable domain (remainder filled in from reference TRBV11-2 and TRBJ1-1): EAGVAQSPRYKIIEKRQSVAFWCNPISGHATLYWYQQILGQGPKLLIQFQNNGVVDDSQLPKDRFSAERLKGVDSTLKIQPAKLEDSAVYLCASSLERETEAFFGQGTRLTVV.

This rearrangement joins TRBV5-1 to TRBJ2-4; the D call may be TRBD1 or TRBD2 (5 bases each). The CDR3 runs 16 residues. The V gene's germline CDR1 is SGHRS and CDR2 YFSETQ. V was pared by 1 base and J by 2 bases, with 13 bases between. The CDR3 nucleotides read TGCGCCAGCAGCTTGTTAGGGACCTCCTCCAAAAACATTCAGTACTTC. This gives the protein CASSLLGTSSKNIQYF.

As DNA, the CDR3 is TGTGCCAGCAGCGTAGGGTCCCGGGGTCCGTACGGCTACACCTTC. It translates to CASSVGSRGPYGYTF. This chain uses TRBV9 with TRBJ1-2, with D unresolved. The CDR3 loop spans 15 amino acids. Trimming stripped 0 bases from V and 8 bases from J, with 17 bases between. Germline CDR1 reads SGDLS; CDR2 reads YYNGEE.

The CDR3 here is CASSFHRGREQYF. The CDR3 DNA sequence: TGTGCCAGCAGTTTCCACAGGGGGCGCGAGCAGTACTTC. V and J are TRBV27 and TRBJ2-7; 9 nucleotides match TRBD1. There are 13 residues in the CDR3. Germline lookup yields CDR1 MNHEY and CDR2 SMNVEV (reference sequence). After removal of 3 bases from V and 6 bases from J, the junction contained 3 bases not matched to a gene.

This chain links TRBV12-3 or TRBV12-4 with TRBJ1-2; D gene uncertain. There are 13 residues in the CDR3. Trimming took 3 bases from V and 8 from J, leaving 13 bases between them. The CDR3 DNA reads TGTGCCAGCAGTTTCCAGATTACTATCGGCTACACCTTC. Translation: CASSFQITIGYTF.

CDR3 sequence reads: CASRFGGRTNTGELFF. The CDR3 DNA reads as TGTGCCAGTAGATTCGGCGGTAGAACGAACACCGGGGAGCTGTTTTTT. V usage is TRBV19 and J usage is TRBJ2-2, with no clear D. The CDR3 loop spans 16 amino acids. The V end was cut by 6 bases, the J end by 0 bases, with 14 bases between. In germline, CDR1 is LNHDA, CDR2 SQIVND (reference sequence).

The chain employs TRBV27 and TRBJ1-1, with D possibly TRBD1 on 5 matching bases. Between the trimmed V and J ends, which lost 5 bases and 4 bases, there was a span of 14 bases. In germline, CDR1 is MNHEY, CDR2 SMNVEV (reference sequence). The CDR3 runs 14 residues. Here the CDR3 DNA reads TGTGCCAGCAGTCGGCGAGGGGAGCGCACTGAAGCTTTCTTT. Its protein product is CASSRRGERTEAFF.

This clone was detected once. The chain couples TRBV30 to TRBJ2-7; no definite D call. The CDR3 spans 13 residues. With 5 bases removed from V and 1 base from J, the gap between germline ends came to 12 bases. Germline CDR1 GTSNPN, CDR2 SVGIG (reference sequence). The CDR3 loop is CAWVGLISYEQYF. The DNA for the CDR3 is TGTGCCTGGGTCGGGCTAATTTCCTACGAGCAGTACTTC.

The chain combines TRBV18 with TRBJ1-2; tentative D call: TRBD1 (6 bases). CDR3 size: 14 residues. Germline values: CDR1 KGHSH, CDR2 LQKENI. The V gene lost 3 bases and the J gene lost 6 bases, with 14 bases spanning the gap. In DNA, the CDR3 is TGTGCCAGCTCACCCCAACAGGGCCGGGATGGCTACACCTTC. It translates to CASSPQQGRDGYTF.

V and J are TRBV4-2 and TRBJ2-3, with 7 bases matching TRBD2. The V segment lost 6 bases and the J segment 1 base; nucleotides outside the gene matches: 7. Germline V lookup: CDR1 LGHNA, CDR2 YNFKEQ. There are 15 residues in the CDR3. As DNA, the CDR3 is TGTGCCAGCAGTCGACTAGCAGGCGGCACAGATACGCAGTATTTT. It encodes CASSRLAGGTDTQYF.

The chain has TRBV4-3 and TRBJ2-6; perhaps TRBD1 as D (5 bases). The germline V and J ends were trimmed by 1 base and 4 bases, with 14 bases remaining between them. The CDR3 spans 17 residues. Germline loops: CDR1 LGHNA, CDR2 YSLEER. For the CDR3, the DNA is TGCGCCAGCAGCCAAGGTCCCCAGGGATCAGGGGCCAACGTCCTGACTTTC. It codes for CASSQGPQGSGANVLTF.

This clone was recorded once. The CDR3 loop is CASSQGQEYGYTF. CDR3 nucleotide sequence: TGCGCCAGCAGCCAGGGACAGGAGTATGGCTACACCTTC. The rearrangement joins TRBV4-3 to TRBJ1-2; the match to TRBD1 covers 8 bases. The CDR3 length is 13 residues. V dropped 3 bases and J dropped 5; count of bases not matched to a gene: 2. The germline gives CDR1 LGHNA, CDR2 YSLEER.

The chain recombines TRBV6-2 or TRBV6-3 with TRBJ1-1; no definite D call. V shed 5 bases and J shed 1 base, with 17 bases lying between them. This CDR3 is built from 16 residues. Germline V CDR1 and CDR2: MNHEY, SVGEGT. The DNA of the CDR3 is TGTGCCAGCAGTGCCCCCTTCCGAGGCCAGAACACTGAAGCTTTCTTT. Amino acids: CASSAPFRGQNTEAFF.

This chain connects TRBV5-5 to TRBJ1-1, with D possibly TRBD1 on 6 matching bases. V was cut by 0 bases and J by 4 bases, with 13 bases left in between. This CDR3 has 15 amino acids. Germline loops: CDR1 SGHKS, CDR2 YYEKEE (reference sequence). CDR3 nucleotides: TGTGCCAGCAGCTTGGGGTGGGGGGCAGGCACTGAAGCTTTCTTT. Encoded protein: CASSLGWGAGTEAFF. The full variable domain, rest sourced from reference TRBV5-5 and TRBJ1-1, is DAGVTQSPTHLIKTRGQQVTLRCSPISGHKSVSWYQQVLGQGPQFIFQYYEKEERGRGNFPDRFSARQFPNYSSELNVNALLLGDSALYLCASSLGWGAGTEAFFGQGTRLTVV.

The rearrangement uses TRBV30 and TRBJ1-2; the match to TRBD1 covers 10 bases. Germline V gene sequence: CDR1 GTSNPN, CDR2 SVGIG (reference sequence). The CDR3 consists of 16 residues. J lost 4 bases, V lost 0 bases, and 8 bases had no gene match. The CDR3 coding sequence is TGTGCCTGGAGTGTTCAACCGACAGGGGGCGGCTATGGCTACACCTTC. Translation gives CAWSVQPTGGGYGYTF.

This chain uses TRBV5-4 with TRBJ2-1; D unresolved. Germline loops: CDR1 SGHNT, CDR2 YYREEE (reference sequence). V was clipped by 0 bases and J by 0 bases, with 7 bases between them. The CDR3 is 15 residues long. CDR3: CASSLGSSSYNEQFF. The CDR3 DNA reads TGTGCCAGCAGCTTGGGGTCGAGCTCCTACAATGAGCAGTTCTTC.

The genes are TRBV2 and TRBJ2-3; a weak D match, TRBD2 (5 bases). CDR1 and CDR2 from the germline V gene are SNHLY and FYNNEI. Trimming pared 8 bases from V and 2 bases from J, leaving 20 bases between. The length of the CDR3 is 16 residues. The CDR3 reads CASDRERIPYTDTQYF. CDR3 DNA sequence: TGTGCCAGCGATAGAGAGCGGATTCCTTACACAGATACGCAGTATTTT.

The CDR3 DNA sequence: TGTGCCAGCGCACTAGCGGGGGCGAAGCGGGATACGCAGTATTTT. This sequence encodes CASALAGAKRDTQYF. The chain combines TRBV5-8 with TRBJ2-3; 11 bases align to TRBD2. The germline V gene encodes CDR1 SGHTS and CDR2 YDEGEE. V lost 7 bases and J lost 6; bases outside the gene matches: 10. The CDR3 contains 15 residues.

The J gene is TRBJ2-7, the V gene TRBV7-2; D call uncertain. Germline V lookup: CDR1 SGHTA, CDR2 FQGNSA. CDR3 length equals 14 residues. The ends were cut back, 2 bases at V and 3 bases at J, with 11 bases in the middle. CDR3 nucleotide sequence: TGTGCCAGCAGCTTAAGGACGCAGAACTACGAGCAGTACTTC. It specifies CASSLRTQNYEQYF. The whole variable domain, filled in from reference TRBV7-2 and TRBJ2-7, reads GAGVSQSPSNKVTEKGKDVELRCDPISGHTALYWYRQSLGQGLEFLIYFQGNSAPDKSGLPSDRFSAERTGGSVSTLTIQRTQQEDSAVYLCASSLRTQNYEQYFGPGTRLTVT.

J is TRBJ1-2 and V is TRBV2, with 8 bases identical to TRBD1. With 6 bases clipped from V and 6 bases from J, the junction kept 9 bases outside the gene matches. The CDR3 totals 14 residues. CDR1 and CDR2 (germline): SNHLY, FYNNEI. The CDR3 DNA is TGTGCCAGCAGGAAACAGGGGGGGGTTGATGGCTACACCTTC. Its protein is CASRKQGGVDGYTF.